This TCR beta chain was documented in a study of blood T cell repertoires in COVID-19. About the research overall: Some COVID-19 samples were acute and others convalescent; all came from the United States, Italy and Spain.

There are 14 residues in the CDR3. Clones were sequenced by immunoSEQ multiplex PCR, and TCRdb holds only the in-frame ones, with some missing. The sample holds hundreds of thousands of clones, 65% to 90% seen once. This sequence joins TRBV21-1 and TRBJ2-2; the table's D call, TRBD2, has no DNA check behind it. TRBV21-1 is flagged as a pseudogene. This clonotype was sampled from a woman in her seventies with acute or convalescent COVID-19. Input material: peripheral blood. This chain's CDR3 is CASRTSEGTGELFF. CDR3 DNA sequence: TGTGCCAGCCGGACTAGCGAGGGCACCGGGGAGCTGTTTTTT.